Following are 13 T cell receptor beta chains from one sample sequenced in a study of blood T cell repertoires in COVID-19. Profiling relied on immunoSEQ multiplex PCR, and the TCRdb table lists in-frame clones only, not all of them. Seen here are roughly 230,000 clones, around 83% observed once, and the top ten hold roughly 8.7%. Sequenced: peripheral blood. These receptors all come from a man in his forties with active or convalescent COVID-19.

In its sample, this clone was seen once. The genes are TRBV2 and TRBJ2-1; TRBD1 matches at 9 bases. J was trimmed by 1 base and V by 2 bases; bases with no gene match: 6. Germline CDR1 SNHLY, CDR2 FYNNEI. The CDR3 loop spans 17 amino acids. The CDR3 region is CASSEPRTGESYNEQFF. In nucleotides, the CDR3 is TGTGCCAGCAGTGAACCCCGGACAGGGGAATCCTACAATGAGCAGTTCTTC.

In DNA, the CDR3 is TGTGCTAGTGGTTTCGGGTACACAGATACGCAGTATTTT. Translating it yields CASGFGYTDTQYF. The chain carries TRBV12-5 and TRBJ2-3, with D hard to call. Germline CDR1 reads LGHNT; CDR2 reads FRNRAP. The germline V and J ends were trimmed by 3 bases and 2 bases, with 6 bases remaining between them. The CDR3 runs to 13 residues.

The CDR3 region has the DNA TGCGCCAGCAGCCAAGCCCAGCGGGGAAACAATGAGCAGTTCTTC. Translation: CASSQAQRGNNEQFF. The chain carries TRBV4-1 and TRBJ2-1; TRBD2 matches at 7 bases. J was trimmed by 5 bases and V by 1 base; bases with no gene match: 5. Germline CDR1 is MGHRA and CDR2 is YSYEKL. The CDR3 consists of 15 residues.

This chain uses TRBV5-4 with TRBJ1-2; perhaps TRBD1 as D (6 bases). V lost 4 bases, J lost 3 bases, and 10 bases lay in between. This CDR3 has 13 residues. The V gene's germline CDR1 is SGHNT and CDR2 YYREEE (reference sequence). The CDR3 DNA reads as TGTGCCAGCAGCCTACCAGGGGACTATGGCTACACCTTC. Protein sequence: CASSLPGDYGYTF.

The CDR3 DNA follows: TGTGCCAGCAGTGAAGGGGGGGTCGAGCAGTACTTC. This gives the protein CASSEGGVEQYF. The V gene is TRBV6-1, the J gene TRBJ2-7, with D perhaps TRBD2 (6 bases). Germline values: CDR1 MNHNS, CDR2 SASEGT. The CDR3 covers 12 residues. V lost 1 base, J lost 6 bases, and 7 bases lay in between.

This rearrangement joins TRBV7-2 to TRBJ1-3; unclear D gene. Trimming pared 5 bases from V and 3 bases from J, leaving 11 bases between. The CDR3 length is 14 residues. CDR1 and CDR2 from the germline V gene are SGHTA and FQGNSA. Written as DNA, the CDR3 is TGTGCCAGCAGCGCCTCTCTACGTGGAAACACCATATATTTT. As protein: CASSASLRGNTIYF.

V usage is TRBV12-3 or TRBV12-4 and J usage is TRBJ1-2; D remains ambiguous. The V gene lost 6 bases and the J gene lost 0 bases, with 8 bases spanning the gap. The CDR3 has 13 residues. In DNA form, the CDR3 reads TGTGCCAGCAGCCCAAATCCTAACTATGGCTACACCTTC. This sequence encodes CASSPNPNYGYTF.

A single count supports this clone. V usage is TRBV7-2 and J usage is TRBJ1-1; D unresolved. The V and J ends lost 5 bases and 8 bases respectively, with 18 bases between them. Germline-derived CDR1 and CDR2 are SGHTA and FQGNSA. The CDR3 runs to 14 residues. CDR3 nucleotide sequence: TGTGCCAGCAGCCCCCGACATGGAACATGGGAAGCTTTCTTT. This codes for CASSPRHGTWEAFF.

The V and J genes are TRBV18 and TRBJ1-1; maybe TRBD1 (5 bases). CDR3 length: 16 amino acids. The germline V and J ends were trimmed by 3 bases and 0 bases, with 14 bases remaining between them. Per the germline V gene, CDR1 is KGHSH and CDR2 is LQKENI. CDR3 in amino acids: CASSPPYDSMNTEAFF. CDR3 in DNA: TGTGCCAGCTCACCTCCGTACGACAGCATGAACACTGAAGCTTTCTTT.

This chain uses TRBV7-2 with TRBJ1-6, with unresolved D. Trimming stripped 2 bases from V and 7 bases from J, with 12 bases between. Germline V gives CDR1 SGHTA, CDR2 FQGNSA. The CDR3 has 15 residues. This CDR3 is CASSLSAGSNSPLHF. The CDR3 DNA reads TGTGCCAGCAGCTTATCGGCAGGTTCGAATTCACCCCTCCACTTT.

This clone has a handful of counts. This chain links TRBV30 with TRBJ1-1, with D maybe TRBD1 (5 bases). V dropped 1 base and J dropped 3 bases, with 12 bases sitting between them. Germline V lookup: CDR1 GTSNPN, CDR2 SVGIG (reference sequence). This CDR3 comprises 14 residues. CDR3 nucleotides: TGTGCCTGGAGTGCGCAGGGATGGGACACTGAAGCTTTCTTT. This codes for CAWSAQGWDTEAFF.

The count of this clone is one. This chain connects TRBV18 to TRBJ1-2, with D tentatively TRBD1 (5 bases). Germline CDR1 and CDR2: KGHSH and LQKENI. CDR3 length: 13 residues. Trimming removed 6 bases from V and 6 bases from J, with 14 bases in between. DNA for the CDR3: TGTGCCAGCTCCACCAGGGAGCGGGATGGCTACACCTTC. Its protein is CASSTRERDGYTF.

This clone was recorded a few times. The CDR3 region has the DNA TGCGCCAGCAGCCCGGGGACTAGCGGGGTTTACGAGCAGTACTTC. It yields the protein CASSPGTSGVYEQYF. The rearrangement uses TRBV5-1 and TRBJ2-7, with 13 positions matching TRBD2. Trimming at V came to 4 bases and at J to 4 bases, leaving 5 bases not matched to a gene. Germline loops: CDR1 SGHRS, CDR2 YFSETQ. The CDR3 runs to 15 residues.